This T cell receptor beta chain was identified during a study of CD8+ T cells in alopecia areata. Study at large: Treatment comprised oral tofacitinib, 5 to 10 mg twice daily, in treated patients. Study-wide findings and caveats: There were many expanded lesional clones persisting in scalp and blood during tofacitinib. Among the cells sequenced in scalp samples are also the resident alphabeta T cells of normal skin.

Treatment indicated: oral pan-JAK inhibitor, 5-10 mg twice daily. Regarding this clone: Its antigen is undetermined.

Extraction of RNA preceded its reverse transcription into cDNA, which served as the sequencing template. Produced via immunoSEQ multiplex PCR; TCRdb's table is partial and in-frame only. The table records roughly 210,000 clones, about 40% of them present only once. This CDR3 is built from 10 residues. Looked up from germline, CDR1 is SNHLY and CDR2 is FYNNEI. Deletions cut 6 bases from V and 5 bases from J, with 3 bases between. The chain combines TRBV2 with TRBJ2-3; D is unclear. This TCR derives from a human donor with alopecia areata. The input for sequencing was CD4+ T cells sorted from blood, taken around week 37, from a patient treated with tofacitinib. Here the CDR3 reads CASSLDTQYF. The DNA for the CDR3 is TGTGCCAGCAGCTTAGATACGCAGTATTTT.